This TCR beta chain stems from a study of blood T cell repertoires in COVID-19. Study in general: Italy, Spain and the United States were the sources of the convalescent and acute COVID-19 samples. In each case, the material was cDNA or gDNA derived from T cells, B-cell-depleted T cells, or PBMCs.

How the authors handled the data: For nucleated cells, counts were estimated from reference gene primer amplification. The repertoire was sequenced with immunoSEQ multiplex PCR; TCRdb's copy has only in-frame clones and lacks some. Clone size and the V and J calls come from that table; the DNA yielded D and trimming. The sample contains some 350,000 clones, almost 90% of which appear only once. Germline V gives CDR1 SGHNT, CDR2 YYREEE (reference sequence). Unmatched junction bases numbered 3, after V lost 4 bases and J lost 0 bases. CDR3 size: 15 residues. The sequenced material came from peripheral blood. The origin of this receptor is a man aged 18-30 years with active or convalescent COVID-19. The J gene is TRBJ1-1, the V gene TRBV5-4; 10 bases match TRBD1. DNA of the CDR3: TGTGCCAGCAGCCCCGGGACAGGGGTGAACACTGAAGCTTTCTTT. Protein sequence: CASSPGTGVNTEAFF.